This TCR beta chain was identified in a study of CD8+CD57+ T cells in acquired aplastic anemia. Study background: DNA recovered from sorted CD4+ and CD8+ cells had a mean of around 3.3 ug.

The V gene's germline CDR1 is SNHLY and CDR2 FYNNEI. This CDR3 is built from 14 residues. Individuals selected for sequencing had exhibited CD8+CD57+ cell expansion on flow cytometry. The blood sampling took place in patients who had so far received no therapy. Genomic DNA, serving as template, underwent TCR beta VDJ and CDR3 profiling. TCRdb processed the reads anew with MiXCR; each CDR3 protein has one entry. This table holds about 470,000 distinct CDR3 sequences, over 25% found once. Remarks on this clonotype: The junction does not match germline at one end; this may be a read error.

This sequence joins TRBV2 and TRBJ1-6; 8 bases agree with TRBD1. The sequencing input was sorted CD4+, CD8+, or CD8+CD57+ T cells (not recorded which) from PBMCs. The receptor's source is a human donor with aplastic anemia. The DNA of the CDR3 is TGTGCCATCAGTGGACAGGGTCGGGATTCACCCCTCCACTTT. Translating gives CAISGQGRDSPLHF.